A single sample gave rise to the 27 T cell receptor beta chains below, sequenced in a study of vaccination and CD4 T cells after COVID-19. The Oncomine TCR Beta short-read assay was applied to DNA of cultured CD4+ T cells. TCRdb re-called the PCR reads through MiXCR, storing one row per CDR3 protein. Altogether about 26,000 distinct CDR3 sequences are present, about 50% being singletons, with the ten largest covering 28%. Their antigens are not known. Treatment here: roughly nine-day PBMC culture with coronavirus spike peptide pools or control peptides (ViraFEST assay). This specimen consisted of CD4+ T cells from blood, cultured in vitro, obtained before SARS-CoV-2 vaccination. The receptors come from a human donor who received a COVID-19 vaccine.

V is TRBV5-8 and J is TRBJ1-5; TRBD1 agrees at 7 bases. CDR3 length: 15 amino acids. Germline V CDR1 and CDR2: SGHTS, YDEGEE. With V trimmed by 2 bases and J by 0 bases, 2 bases remained unmatched. Written as DNA, the CDR3 is TGTGCCAGCAGCTTCAGGGGGAGTAGCAATCAGCCCCAGCATTTT. This sequence encodes CASSFRGSSNQPQHF.

The V gene is TRBV6-2 or TRBV6-3, the J gene TRBJ2-7, with TRBD1 identical over 7 bases. Germline values: CDR1 MNHEY, CDR2 SVGEGT. Trimming took 3 bases from V and 4 from J; bases not matched to a gene: 6. The CDR3 length is 14 residues. The CDR3 DNA reads as TGTGCCAGCAGTTATGGGACAGAGGGATACGAGCAGTACTTC. Protein: CASSYGTEGYEQYF.

The CDR3 coding sequence is TGTGCCAGCAGTCCTCAAGGAAACACCATATATTTT. Translating it yields CASSPQGNTIYF. The rearrangement joins TRBV6-1 to TRBJ1-3; D not resolved. CDR1 is MNHNS, CDR2 SASEGT, per germline. The germline V and J ends were trimmed by 5 bases and 4 bases, with 6 bases remaining between them. This CDR3 is 12 amino acids long.

The J gene is TRBJ1-1, the V gene TRBV19, with 10 bases that match TRBD1. The CDR3 extends over 19 amino acids. The J segment lost 0 bases and the V segment lost 3 bases, leaving 13 bases of the junction unmatched. Germline V CDR1 and CDR2: LNHDA, SQIVND (reference sequence). The CDR3 loop is CASSISGTGVLSVNTEAFF. CDR3 in DNA: TGTGCCAGTAGTATCTCCGGGACAGGGGTACTATCAGTGAACACTGAAGCTTTCTTT.

The chain uses TRBV20-1 and TRBJ2-5, with 10 nucleotides matching TRBD2. The V gene's germline CDR1 is DFQATT and CDR2 SNEGSKA (reference sequence). The CDR3 consists of 14 residues. V lost 0 bases, J lost 5 bases, and 3 bases stayed unmatched. In DNA, the CDR3 is TGCAGTGCTAGAGACCCGACTAGCGGGGAGACCCAGTACTTC. As protein: CSARDPTSGETQYF.

This clonotype appeared a single time. The chain combines TRBV20-1 with TRBJ1-5, with D unclear. V was clipped by 0 bases and J by 4 bases, with 13 bases between them. The CDR3 sequence is 15 residues long. Germline V CDR1 and CDR2: DFQATT, SNEGSKA (reference sequence). The DNA of the CDR3 is TGCAGTGCTAGAGATGATGGCCAGGCAAATCAGCCCCAGCATTTT. Protein sequence: CSARDDGQANQPQHF.

The chain combines TRBV12-3 or TRBV12-4 with TRBJ2-1; 9 bases match TRBD2. The CDR3 has 15 amino acids. The J segment lost 9 bases and the V segment lost 3 bases, leaving 9 bases of the junction unmatched. The DNA for the CDR3 is TGTGCCAGCAGTTTCAGCGGGGGGCGAGGAGGTGAGCAGTTCTTC. This encodes CASSFSGGRGGEQFF.

This clonotype has just a few counts. This chain uses TRBV7-9 with TRBJ2-5, with a possible D match to TRBD2 (5 bases). The CDR3 totals 12 residues. The V gene lost 5 bases and the J gene lost 6 bases, with 10 bases spanning the gap. Germline CDR1 SEHNR, CDR2 FQNEAQ (reference sequence). DNA of the CDR3: TGTGCCAGCAGCCTAAGAGGGAAGACCCAGTACTTC. Its protein product is CASSLRGKTQYF.

The gene calls are TRBV14 and TRBJ1-2; D is ambiguous. Germline V lookup: CDR1 SGHDN, CDR2 FVKESK. Trimming took off 1 base at V and 5 bases at J, with 23 bases between the two ends. The CDR3 runs 18 residues. The CDR3 sequence is CASSQVGAGPPPIYGYTF. The CDR3 nucleotides read TGTGCCAGCAGCCAAGTAGGAGCAGGTCCTCCCCCCATTTATGGCTACACCTTC.

The chain joins TRBV21-1 to TRBJ1-1; the DNA was not compared with TRBD1, the D call given in the table. TRBV21-1 is reported as a pseudogene. This CDR3 comprises 15 residues. DNA for the CDR3: TGTGCCAGCAGCAACCGACAGGGGCTGAACACTGAAGCTTTCTTT. Its protein is CASSNRQGLNTEAFF.

V is TRBV6-5 and J is TRBJ1-2; D not certain. V shed 0 bases and J shed 1 base, with 6 bases lying between them. CDR3 length: 14 residues. The germline V gene encodes CDR1 MNHEY and CDR2 SVGAGI. DNA for the CDR3: TGTGCCAGCAGTTACTCGGGAAGTAACTATGGCTACACCTTC. As protein: CASSYSGSNYGYTF.

The gene calls are TRBV20-1 and TRBJ1-1; D possibly corresponds to TRBD1 (5 bases). V lost 3 bases and J lost 0, with 11 bases in between. Germline values: CDR1 DFQATT, CDR2 SNEGSKA (reference sequence). The CDR3 runs 14 residues. Here the CDR3 reads CSASVAGMNTEAFF. Here the CDR3 DNA reads TGCAGTGCTAGTGTCGCAGGGATGAACACTGAAGCTTTCTTT.

The V and J genes are TRBV4-2 and TRBJ1-4; D is possibly TRBD1 (6 bases). The germline CDR1 and CDR2 sequences are LGHNA and YNFKEQ. V dropped 0 bases and J dropped 6 bases, with 14 bases sitting between them. CDR3 length: 16 amino acids. The CDR3 nucleotides read TGTGCCAGCAGCCAAGATTCTTCAGGGGTGGATGAAAAACTGTTTTTT. Translating gives CASSQDSSGVDEKLFF.

The chain couples TRBV6-5 to TRBJ1-6; no reliable D call. This CDR3 contains 13 residues. CDR1 and CDR2 from the germline V gene are MNHEY and SVGAGI. V lost 0 bases and J lost 16, with 13 bases in between. DNA of the CDR3: TGTGCCAGCAGTTACTCGGCGGACTTTGGGCTCCACTTT. Its protein is CASSYSADFGLHF.

This clonotype was seen just once. The chain is built from TRBV6-5 and TRBJ1-2; D call uncertain. This CDR3 has 14 amino acids. Trimming removed 0 bases from V and 6 bases from J, with 11 bases in between. Per the germline V gene, CDR1 is MNHEY and CDR2 is SVGAGI. The CDR3, as DNA: TGTGCCAGCAGTTACTCCGGAGGGTCTAATGGCTACACCTTC. This sequence encodes CASSYSGGSNGYTF.

The chain couples TRBV5-1 to TRBJ1-2; D gene uncertain. This CDR3 is built from 17 residues. The germline V and J ends were trimmed by 0 bases and 2 bases, with 17 bases remaining between them. Per germline, CDR1 SGHRS and CDR2 YFSETQ. The CDR3 is CASSLEGSKEGNYGYTF. As DNA, the CDR3 is TGCGCCAGCAGCTTGGAAGGAAGCAAGGAAGGAAACTATGGCTACACCTTC.

The chain employs TRBV24-1 and TRBJ2-1; D is possibly TRBD1 or TRBD2 (6 bases each). Germline assignment: CDR1 KGHDR and CDR2 SFDVKD. CDR3 size: 15 residues. V was clipped by 5 bases and J by 7 bases, with 17 bases between them. CDR3 sequence (DNA): TGTGCCACCAGTGGTGTTCGGGGGCGCAGAAATGAGCAGTTCTTC. Protein product: CATSGVRGRRNEQFF.

The V gene is TRBV15, the J gene TRBJ2-1; 10 nucleotides agree with TRBD2. The CDR3 contains 19 residues. Unmatched junction bases numbered 8, after V lost 0 bases and J lost 0 bases. The germline V gene has CDR1 LNHNV and CDR2 YYDKDF (reference sequence). CDR3 loop: CATSRDYLAGVSSYNEQFF. DNA for the CDR3: TGTGCCACCAGCAGAGATTACCTAGCGGGGGTTAGCTCCTACAATGAGCAGTTCTTC.

J is TRBJ2-5 and V is TRBV19; 9 bases fit TRBD1. Germline lookup yields CDR1 LNHDA and CDR2 SQIVND (reference sequence). J was trimmed by 0 bases and V by 5 bases; bases with no gene match: 7. The CDR3 totals 16 residues. In DNA, the CDR3 is TGTGCCAGTAGTCTCGACAGGGGGGGAGACCAAGAGACCCAGTACTTC. This codes for CASSLDRGGDQETQYF. The entire variable domain, with the rest obtained from reference TRBV19 and TRBJ2-5, is as follows: DGGITQSPKYLFRKEGQNVTLSCEQNLNHDAMYWYRQDPGQGLRLIYYSQIVNDFQKGDIAEGYSVSREKKESFPLTVTSAQKNPTAFYLCASSLDRGGDQETQYFGPGTRLLVL.

This clonotype was observed a few times. The CDR3 nucleotides are TGCAGTGCCCCGGCCGGGACATCCATTAATTCACCCCTCCACTTT. Translated: CSAPAGTSINSPLHF. The chain uses TRBV20-1 and TRBJ1-6; weak D call: TRBD1 (6 bases). CDR1 DFQATT and CDR2 SNEGSKA come from the germline V gene (reference sequence). V gave up 6 bases and J gave up 6 bases, with 18 bases separating them. This CDR3 is built from 15 residues.

This clonotype has more than one count but fewer than ten. J is TRBJ1-2 and V is TRBV20-1; D unclear. V dropped 3 bases and J dropped 5 bases, with 10 bases sitting between them. This CDR3 has 12 amino acids. The germline gives CDR1 DFQATT, CDR2 SNEGSKA (reference sequence). This CDR3 reads CSASGQTYGYTF. The CDR3 coding sequence is TGCAGTGCTAGCGGGCAAACTTATGGCTACACCTTC.

This CDR3 reads CASSALFGANVLTF. The CDR3, as DNA: TGTGCCAGCAGCGCGCTCTTTGGTGCCAACGTCCTGACTTTC. V is TRBV5-3 and J is TRBJ2-6; D not resolved. TRBV5-3 is an ORF, with its function uncertain. The V and J ends lost 8 bases and 7 bases respectively, with 16 bases between them. The CDR3 runs 14 residues.

In its sample, this clonotype was seen a few times. The rearrangement joins TRBV11-3 to TRBJ2-6; no definite D call. Germline V gene data show CDR1 as SGHNT and CDR2 as YENEEA. CDR3 length equals 18 residues. V was trimmed by 1 base and J by 2 bases, leaving 15 bases between them. CDR3 protein: CASSLGVGRVAGANVLTF. As DNA, the CDR3 is TGTGCCAGCAGCTTAGGTGTCGGGCGTGTAGCTGGGGCCAACGTCCTGACTTTC. Filled out from reference TRBV11-3 and TRBJ2-6, the complete variable domain reads EAGVVQSPRYKIIEKKQPVAFWCNPISGHNTLYWYLQNLGQGPELLIRYENEEAVDDSQLPKDRFSAERLKGVDSTLKIQPAELGDSAVYLCASSLGVGRVAGANVLTFGAGSRLTVL.

The chain combines TRBV19 with TRBJ1-1, with D unresolved. Germline-derived CDR1 and CDR2 are LNHDA and SQIVND (reference sequence). Trimming left V 2 bases short and J 8 bases short, with 12 bases between. The CDR3 has 13 residues. CDR3 loop: CASSIRRGLEAFF. Written as DNA, the CDR3 is TGTGCCAGTAGTATAAGAAGAGGATTAGAAGCTTTCTTT.

This clonotype was recorded once. The V call is TRBV6-2 or TRBV6-3, the J call TRBJ2-7, with 8 positions matching TRBD1. Trimming cost V 2 bases and J 2 bases; bases outside gene matches: 5. The germline V gene encodes CDR1 MNHEY and CDR2 SVGEGT. The CDR3 contains 15 residues. CDR3 nucleotides: TGTGCCAGCAGTTACCCGACAGGGGCCCCCTACGAGCAGTACTTC. Residues: CASSYPTGAPYEQYF.

The chain couples TRBV7-8 to TRBJ1-1; D gene unclear. With 7 bases removed from V and 3 bases from J, the gap between germline ends came to 15 bases. The CDR3 loop spans 14 amino acids. CDR1 SGHVS and CDR2 FQNEAQ come from the germline V gene. This CDR3 is CASTLVREDTEAFF. CDR3 in DNA: TGTGCCAGCACTCTCGTACGGGAGGACACTGAAGCTTTCTTT. The variable domain in full, with the rest retrieved from reference TRBV7-8 and TRBJ1-1, is GAGVSQSPRYKVAKRGQDVALRCDPISGHVSLFWYQQALGQGPEFLTYFQNEAQLDKSGLPSDRFFAERPEGSVSTLKIQRTQQEDSAVYLCASTLVREDTEAFFGQGTRLTVV.

The chain employs TRBV2 and TRBJ2-5, with 9 bases that match TRBD1. V lost 0 bases, J lost 5 bases, and 4 bases stayed unmatched. This CDR3 has 15 residues. The germline V gene encodes CDR1 SNHLY and CDR2 FYNNEI. The CDR3 bases are TGTGCCAGCAGTGAAGCTTGGACAGGGGCGGAGACCCAGTACTTC. It specifies CASSEAWTGAETQYF.